A selection of T cell receptor beta chains follows, all from one sample in a study of blood T cell repertoires in COVID-19. Profiling relied on immunoSEQ multiplex PCR, and the TCRdb table lists in-frame clones only, not all of them. The sample lists around 50,000 clones; about 90% were seen once. Specimen: peripheral blood. These receptors were obtained from a human donor in a cohort sampled during active COVID-19. CDR3s include the opening cysteine and the closing phenylalanine or tryptophan. The D gene is left open where the match is weak. Clone size is given for some rows only: seen once, a few or many times, or a class if the clone is expanded.

D	V	size	J	CDR3	DNA
-	TRBV27	-	TRBJ2-7	CASSPTGFASYEQYF	TGTGCCAGCAGTCCGACGGGTTTCGCCTCCTACGAGCAGTACTTC
TRBD1	TRBV28	-	TRBJ1-2	CASSQTGGFYGYTF	TGTGCCAGCAGCCAGACAGGGGGGTTCTATGGCTACACCTTC
TRBD1	TRBV18	once	TRBJ2-3	CASSLTGTGITDTQYF	TGTGCCAGCTCACTTACCGGGACAGGGATCACAGATACGCAGTATTTT
TRBD1	TRBV11-1	-	TRBJ1-2	CASSLTGTSYGYTF	TGTGCCAGCAGTTTGACAGGGACCTCCTATGGCTACACCTTC
TRBD1	TRBV7-9	-	TRBJ2-5	CASSPGTGGGLETQYF	TGTGCCAGCAGCCCAGGGACAGGGGGCGGTCTAGAGACCCAGTACTTC
TRBD1	TRBV20-1	-	TRBJ2-7	CSASIGQGSPAYEQYF	TGCAGTGCTAGTATCGGACAGGGTTCCCCCGCCTACGAGCAGTACTTC
-	TRBV11-2	once	TRBJ2-1	CASSPGGPYNEQFF	TGTGCCAGCAGCCCCGGGGGGCCCTACAATGAGCAGTTCTTC
TRBD1	TRBV5-4	-	TRBJ2-7	CASSLYRDSAEQYF	TGTGCCAGCAGCTTGTACCGGGACAGTGCCGAGCAGTACTTC
TRBD2	TRBV5-4	once	TRBJ2-1	CASSLSTSGLNEQFF	TGTGCCAGCAGCTTGAGTACTAGCGGGCTCAATGAGCAGTTCTTC
-	TRBV6-2/TRBV6-3	-	TRBJ2-3	CASSLLAGSTDTQYF	TGTGCCAGCAGCCTCTTGGCGGGGAGTACAGATACGCAGTATTTT
TRBD2	TRBV29-1	once	TRBJ2-1	CSVEGLPPRSGRATLNEQFF	TGCAGCGTTGAAGGCCTTCCCCCTAGGAGCGGGAGGGCAACTCTCAATGAGCAGTTCTTC
TRBD1	TRBV5-5	-	TRBJ1-6	CASSLEDRGSPLHF	TGTGCCAGCAGCTTGGAGGACAGGGGTTCACCCCTCCACTTT
-	TRBV3-1/TRBV3-2	-	TRBJ2-1	CASSPEDFYNEQFF	TGTGCCAGCAGCCCGGAGGACTTCTACAATGAGCAGTTCTTC
TRBD1	TRBV2	-	TRBJ2-5	CASRVDRGLQETQYF	TGTGCCAGCAGGGTGGACAGGGGGCTACAAGAGACCCAGTACTTC
TRBD1	TRBV7-8	-	TRBJ2-5	CASSLGRADREETQYF	TGTGCCAGCAGCTTAGGACGAGCGGACAGGGAAGAGACCCAGTACTTC
TRBD1	TRBV19	-	TRBJ2-1	CASSARRQGGGYNEQFF	TGTGCCAGTAGTGCAAGGAGACAGGGGGGTGGCTACAATGAGCAGTTCTTC
-	TRBV3-1/TRBV3-2	-	TRBJ2-7	CASSQGIRAYEQYF	TGTGCCAGCAGCCAAGGGATTCGGGCCTACGAGCAGTACTTC
TRBD1	TRBV18	-	TRBJ2-5	CASSPLATGGRQETQYF	TGTGCCAGCTCACCACTCGCGACAGGGGGCCGCCAAGAGACCCAGTACTTC
-	TRBV28	-	TRBJ2-7	CATKDWLYEQYF	TGTGCCACCAAGGACTGGCTATACGAGCAGTACTTC
-	TRBV18	-	TRBJ1-5	CASSPALEGRDNQPQHF	TGTGCCAGCTCACCAGCACTTGAGGGAAGAGACAATCAGCCCCAGCATTTT
-	TRBV3-1/TRBV3-2	few	TRBJ1-4	CASSPSTAGEKLFF	TGTGCCAGCAGCCCGTCGACAGCGGGTGAAAAACTGTTTTTT
-	TRBV4-2	-	TRBJ2-3	CASSPGRLPNTDTQYF	TGTGCCAGCAGCCCCGGTCGGTTACCAAACACAGATACGCAGTATTTT
TRBD1	TRBV5-1	-	TRBJ2-7	CASSPDRNSYEQYF	TGCGCCAGCAGCCCGGACAGGAACTCCTACGAGCAGTACTTC
TRBD2	TRBV19	-	TRBJ2-1	CASSIIRQSGGKRNEQFF	TGTGCCAGTAGTATAATTAGGCAGAGCGGGGGGAAACGGAATGAGCAGTTCTTC
-	TRBV20-1	few	TRBJ2-1	CSASPPSEYNEQFF	TGCAGTGCTAGTCCCCCTAGCGAATACAATGAGCAGTTCTTC